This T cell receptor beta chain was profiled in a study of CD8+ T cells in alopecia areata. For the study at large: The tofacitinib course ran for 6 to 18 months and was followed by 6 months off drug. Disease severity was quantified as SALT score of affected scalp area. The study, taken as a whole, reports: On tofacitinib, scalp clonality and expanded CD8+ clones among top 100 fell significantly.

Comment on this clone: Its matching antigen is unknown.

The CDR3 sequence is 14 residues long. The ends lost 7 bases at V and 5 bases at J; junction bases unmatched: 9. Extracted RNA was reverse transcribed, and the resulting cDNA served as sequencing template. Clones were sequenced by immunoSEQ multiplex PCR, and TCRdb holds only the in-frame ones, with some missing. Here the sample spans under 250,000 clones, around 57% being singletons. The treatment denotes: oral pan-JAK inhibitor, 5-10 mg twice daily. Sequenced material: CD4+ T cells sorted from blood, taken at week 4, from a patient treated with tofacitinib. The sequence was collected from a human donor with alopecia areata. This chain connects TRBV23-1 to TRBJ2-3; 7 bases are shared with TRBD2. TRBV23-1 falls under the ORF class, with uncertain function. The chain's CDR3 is CASITRRGKDTQYF. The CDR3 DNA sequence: TGCGCCAGCATCACCCGGCGGGGGAAAGATACGCAGTATTTT.